The 20 T cell receptor beta chains in this list originate from one sample, sequenced in a study of identical twins. TCRdb used MiXCR to reprocess the 5' RACE reads, holding one entry per CDR3 protein. The data show about 690,000 distinct CDR3 sequences, roughly 6% seen once. Sequenced sample: naive T cells sorted from blood. These receptors came from a man between 18 and 29 years old in good health.

This clonotype was found a few times. This chain joins TRBV20-1 and TRBJ2-3, with a possible D match to TRBD2 (5 bases). V was pared by 6 bases and J by 2 bases, with 12 bases between. CDR1 and CDR2 (germline): DFQATT, SNEGSKA (reference sequence). This CDR3 has 13 residues. The CDR3 DNA reads TGCAGTGCCCCTCTAGCCTTCACAGATACGCAGTATTTT. Translating gives CSAPLAFTDTQYF.

This clonotype was observed many times. The chain uses TRBV12-3 or TRBV12-4 and TRBJ2-2; TRBD1 matches 8 bases. The CDR3 sequence is 15 residues long. J was trimmed by 5 bases and V by 6 bases; bases with no gene match: 8. CDR3 protein: CASRHDRGGTGELFF. CDR3 DNA: TGTGCCAGCAGACACGACAGGGGAGGTACCGGGGAGCTGTTTTTT.

The rearrangement joins TRBV27 to TRBJ2-7; perhaps TRBD2 as D (6 bases). Per the germline V gene, CDR1 is MNHEY and CDR2 is SMNVEV (reference sequence). The V and J ends lost 2 bases and 1 base respectively, with 12 bases between them. This CDR3 spans 15 amino acids. The CDR3 DNA reads as TGTGCCAGCAGTTTAAAAGGTGCGGGGTCCTACGAGCAGTACGTC. Its translation: CASSLKGAGSYEQYV.

The chain joins TRBV29-1 to TRBJ2-7; D possibly matches TRBD1 or TRBD2 (5 bases each). The CDR3 spans 12 residues. The V gene lost 7 bases and the J gene lost 5 bases, with 15 bases spanning the gap. Germline-derived CDR1 and CDR2 are SQVTM and ANQGSEA. CDR3 DNA sequence: TGCAGCGCAAACCGGGGCCGCAACGAGCAGTACTTC. Protein product: CSANRGRNEQYF.

This sequence joins TRBV11-2 and TRBJ2-5; 7 bases are shared with TRBD2. In germline, CDR1 is SGHAT, CDR2 FQNNGV. CDR3 length equals 17 residues. The V and J ends lost 4 bases and 3 bases, in that order; junction bases with no gene match: 14. Written as DNA, the CDR3 is TGTGCCAGCAGCTCCCGGATATCGAGCGGGGATAAAGAGACCCAGTACTTC. Amino acids: CASSSRISSGDKETQYF. Full variable domain (outside the CDR3, taken from reference TRBV11-2 and TRBJ2-5): EAGVAQSPRYKIIEKRQSVAFWCNPISGHATLYWYQQILGQGPKLLIQFQNNGVVDDSQLPKDRFSAERLKGVDSTLKIQPAKLEDSAVYLCASSSRISSGDKETQYFGPGTRLLVL.

This clonotype was detected only a few times. The rearrangement joins TRBV11-2 to TRBJ2-7, with D hard to call. V lost 5 bases and J lost 0, with 11 bases in between. The CDR3 length is 14 residues. Germline V gene lookup returns CDR1 SGHAT and CDR2 FQNNGV. CDR3 protein: CASSQARSSYEQYV. DNA of the CDR3: TGTGCCAGCAGCCAAGCTAGGAGCTCCTACGAGCAGTACGTC.

This clonotype was counted ten times or more. This chain uses TRBV5-6 with TRBJ2-5; no reliable D call. CDR1 is SGHDT, CDR2 YYEEEE, per germline. The CDR3 consists of 13 residues. The V and J ends lost 0 bases and 5 bases respectively, with 8 bases between them. CDR3 residues: CASSLDQPETQYF. DNA of the CDR3: TGTGCCAGCAGCTTGGACCAGCCGGAGACCCAGTACTTC. Full variable domain (missing parts from reference TRBV5-6 and TRBJ2-5): DAGVTQSPTHLIKTRGQQVTLRCSPKSGHDTVSWYQQALGQGPQFIFQYYEEEERQRGNFPDRFSGHQFPNYSSELNVNALLLGDSALYLCASSLDQPETQYFGPGTRLLVL.

Ten or more counts support this clonotype. The CDR3 region has the DNA TGTGCCAGCACCCTGGACGGGAATAGCAATCAGCCCCAGCATTTT. Translated, it gives CASTLDGNSNQPQHF. The chain joins TRBV12-3 or TRBV12-4 to TRBJ1-5; D unclear. The CDR3 is 15 residues long. Deletions cut 7 bases from V and 0 bases from J, with 13 bases between.

DNA for the CDR3: TGTGCCAGCAGCCCAGGGTCGAGGGTCCATGAGCAGTTCTTC. Translating gives CASSPGSRVHEQFF. The V and J genes are TRBV7-7 and TRBJ2-1; possibly TRBD1 or TRBD2 for D (5 bases each). The CDR3 is 14 residues long. Trimming cost V 5 bases and J 8 bases, with 16 bases left between them. Per the germline V gene, CDR1 is SSHAT and CDR2 is FNYEAQ (reference sequence). Full variable domain (remainder filled in from reference TRBV7-7 and TRBJ2-1): GAGVSQSPRYKVTKRGQDVTLRCDPISSHATLYWYQQALGQGPEFLTYFNYEAQPDKSGLPSDRFSAERPEGSISTLTIQRTEQRDSAMYRCASSPGSRVHEQFFGPGTRLTVL.

The chain employs TRBV7-2 and TRBJ1-3, with a tentative D call TRBD1 (5 bases). The CDR3 is 14 amino acids. In germline, CDR1 is SGHTA, CDR2 FQGNSA. Trimming stripped 1 base from V and 4 bases from J, with 8 bases between. The CDR3 DNA reads TGTGCCAGCAGCTTAGGAGGGGAGGGAAACACCATATATTTT. Encoded protein: CASSLGGEGNTIYF.

This chain joins TRBV6-1 and TRBJ2-5, with TRBD1 matching 8 bases. J gave up 6 bases and V 8 bases, and 23 bases lay outside the gene matches. Germline loops: CDR1 MNHNS, CDR2 SASEGT. This CDR3 has 18 residues. The CDR3 coding sequence is TGTGCCAGCGCGCAAGCTTTTACCGGGACAGGACGGGGAAAGACCCAGTACTTC. Its translation: CASAQAFTGTGRGKTQYF.

V usage is TRBV2 and J usage is TRBJ2-1; the match to TRBD1 covers 8 bases. With V trimmed by 7 bases and J by 6 bases, 5 bases remained unmatched. CDR3 length: 13 amino acids. Germline loops: CDR1 SNHLY, CDR2 FYNNEI. The CDR3 loop reads CASNYGQGNEQFF. In nucleotides, the CDR3 is TGTGCCAGCAATTATGGACAGGGCAATGAGCAGTTCTTC. Variable domain in full (rest from reference TRBV2 and TRBJ2-1): EPEVTQTPSHQVTQMGQEVILRCVPISNHLYFYWYRQILGQKVEFLVSFYNNEISEKSEIFDDQFSVERPDGSNFTLKIRSTKLEDSAMYFCASNYGQGNEQFFGPGTRLTVL.

This chain uses TRBV6-1 with TRBJ1-2, with D perhaps matching TRBD1 (6 bases). Trimming took off 6 bases at V and 0 bases at J, with 17 bases between the two ends. CDR1 and CDR2 from the germline V gene are MNHNS and SASEGT. This CDR3 comprises 16 residues. The CDR3 is CASSLDRKVANYGYTF. Written as DNA, the CDR3 is TGTGCCAGCAGCCTGGACAGAAAGGTAGCTAACTATGGCTACACCTTC.

In its sample, this clonotype was seen a few times. This sequence joins TRBV10-3 and TRBJ2-7; a possible D gene is TRBD1 (6 bases). The ends were cut back, 1 base at V and 4 bases at J, with 8 bases in the middle. Per the germline V gene, CDR1 is ENHRY and CDR2 is SYGVKD. The CDR3 runs 13 residues. The CDR3 region is CAISEWGHYEQYF. The CDR3 bases are TGTGCCATCAGTGAGTGGGGACATTACGAGCAGTACTTC.

V usage is TRBV24-1 and J usage is TRBJ2-5, with a tentative D call TRBD2 (6 bases). CDR3 length: 14 amino acids. Germline V gene lookup returns CDR1 KGHDR and CDR2 SFDVKD. Trimming removed 6 bases at V and 2 bases at J, with 12 bases between. The CDR3 DNA reads TGTGCCACCAGTCCTGGTAGCGGTCAAGAGACCCAGTACTTC. Protein product: CATSPGSGQETQYF.

The chain carries TRBV19 and TRBJ2-1; TRBD1 is a possible D gene (5 bases). This CDR3 contains 15 residues. The germline gives CDR1 LNHDA, CDR2 SQIVND (reference sequence). Trimming took 5 bases from V and 5 from J, leaving 16 bases between them. CDR3 coding DNA: TGTGCCAGTAGTCCCCAACAGGTCTTGGACAATGAGCAGTTCTTC. Translating gives CASSPQQVLDNEQFF.

This chain joins TRBV27 and TRBJ2-1; D remains ambiguous. This CDR3 has 15 residues. Trimming stripped 2 bases from V and 2 bases from J, with 10 bases between. Germline V lookup: CDR1 MNHEY, CDR2 SMNVEV (reference sequence). In nucleotides, the CDR3 is TGTGCCAGCAGTTTAGGACGGACGCCCTACAATGAGCAGTTCTTC. Translated, it gives CASSLGRTPYNEQFF.

This clonotype has more than one count but fewer than ten. This rearrangement joins TRBV25-1 to TRBJ2-7; D unresolved. Between the trimmed V and J ends, which lost 5 bases and 5 bases, there was a span of 13 bases. Germline V gene lookup returns CDR1 MGHDK and CDR2 SYGVNS. The CDR3 runs to 13 residues. In DNA form, the CDR3 reads TGTGCCAGCAGTATTGGGATTGGGGACGAGCAGTACTTC. This codes for CASSIGIGDEQYF.

This clonotype was counted ten times or more. The J gene is TRBJ2-3, the V gene TRBV15; no clear D. Germline CDR1 is LNHNV and CDR2 is YYDKDF (reference sequence). CDR3 size: 17 residues. Deletions cut 1 base from V and 0 bases from J, with 14 bases between. The CDR3 protein is CATSRGVGSTSTDTQYF. CDR3 DNA: TGTGCCACCAGCAGAGGAGTGGGCAGCACTAGCACAGATACGCAGTATTTT.

The chain combines TRBV11-1 with TRBJ1-5; TRBD1 aligns across 10 bases. The CDR3 is 18 amino acids. Germline CDR1 is SGHAT and CDR2 is FQDESV (reference sequence). The junction had 13 bases not matched to a gene; V was cut back by 4 bases and J by 4 bases. Here the CDR3 DNA reads TGTGCCAGCAGCTCCGGGACAGGGGCCCATGTCCTGAATCAGCCCCAGCATTTT. The encoded protein is CASSSGTGAHVLNQPQHF.